This T cell receptor beta chain originates from a study of T cells in Graves' hyperthyroidism and ophthalmopathy. Trimming cost V 1 base and J 0 bases, with 18 bases left between them. This CDR3 is 17 amino acids long. From germline, CDR1 is GTSNPN and CDR2 SVGIG (reference sequence). Amplified TCR beta CDR3 regions derived from RNA transcripts. The HTBI set primed first-round TCR CDR3 RT-PCR. TCRdb reprocessed the multiplex PCR reads via MiXCR and lists one record per CDR3 protein. The table shows about 640,000 distinct CDR3 sequences, with around 21% occurring only once. This sequence joins TRBV30 and TRBJ1-1; tentatively, D is TRBD1 (5 bases). This clonotype originated in a man aged 25-45 years with Graves' ophthalmopathy. Sample: blood. CDR3 region: CAWSGRTLSGLNTEAFF. The CDR3 region has the DNA TGTGCCTGGAGTGGTCGGACCCTTTCAGGGTTGAACACTGAAGCTTTCTTT.